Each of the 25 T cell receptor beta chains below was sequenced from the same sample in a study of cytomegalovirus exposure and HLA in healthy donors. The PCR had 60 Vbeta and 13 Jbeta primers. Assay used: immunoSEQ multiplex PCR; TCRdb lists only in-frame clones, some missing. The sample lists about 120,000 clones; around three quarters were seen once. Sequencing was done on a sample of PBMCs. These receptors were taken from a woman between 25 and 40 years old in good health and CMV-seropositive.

CDR3 DNA: TGTGCCAGCAGCTTGGGGGGGGGCCGTTACAATGAGCAGTTCTTC. Translation gives CASSLGGGRYNEQFF. V usage is TRBV5-4 and J usage is TRBJ2-1, with D perhaps TRBD2 (7 bases). Germline V CDR1 and CDR2: SGHNT, YYREEE (reference sequence). The CDR3 runs to 15 residues. V lost 0 bases and J 4 bases, leaving 11 bases between the germline ends.

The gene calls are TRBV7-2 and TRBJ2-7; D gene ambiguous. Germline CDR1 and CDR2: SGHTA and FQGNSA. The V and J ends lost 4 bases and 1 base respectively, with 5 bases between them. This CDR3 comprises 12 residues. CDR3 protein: CASSSLSYEQYF. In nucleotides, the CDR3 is TGTGCCAGCAGCTCTCTATCCTACGAGCAGTACTTC.

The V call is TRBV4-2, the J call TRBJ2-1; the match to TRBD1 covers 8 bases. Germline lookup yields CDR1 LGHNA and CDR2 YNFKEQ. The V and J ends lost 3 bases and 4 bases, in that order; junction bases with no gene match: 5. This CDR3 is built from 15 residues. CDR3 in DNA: TGTGCCAGCAGCCATCCGGGACAGGTTTACAATGAGCAGTTCTTC. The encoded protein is CASSHPGQVYNEQFF.

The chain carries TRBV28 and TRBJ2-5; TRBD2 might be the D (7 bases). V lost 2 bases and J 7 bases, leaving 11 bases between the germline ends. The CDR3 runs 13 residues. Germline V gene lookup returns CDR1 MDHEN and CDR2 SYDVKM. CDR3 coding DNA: TGTGCCAGCAGTTTAGCGGGGGCGGCGACCCAGTACTTC. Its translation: CASSLAGAATQYF.

The CDR3 is CASSARDYSYNEQFF. In nucleotides, the CDR3 is TGTGCCAGCAGCGCCAGAGACTACTCCTACAATGAGCAGTTCTTC. The rearrangement links TRBV9 to TRBJ2-1, with D possibly being TRBD2 (5 bases). The germline V gene encodes CDR1 SGDLS and CDR2 YYNGEE. Between the trimmed V and J ends, which lost 3 bases and 0 bases, there was a span of 10 bases. The CDR3 consists of 15 residues.

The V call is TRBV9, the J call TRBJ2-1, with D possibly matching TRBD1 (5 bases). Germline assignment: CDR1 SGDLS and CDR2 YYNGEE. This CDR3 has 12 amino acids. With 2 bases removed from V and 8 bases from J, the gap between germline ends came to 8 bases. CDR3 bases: TGTGCCAGCAGCGTCCCAGGGCATGAGCAGTTCTTC. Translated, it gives CASSVPGHEQFF.

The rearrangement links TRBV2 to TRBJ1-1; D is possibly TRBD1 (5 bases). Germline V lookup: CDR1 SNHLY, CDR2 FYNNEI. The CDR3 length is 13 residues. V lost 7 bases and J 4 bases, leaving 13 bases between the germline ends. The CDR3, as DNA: TGTGCCAGCACCAGGGAGGAGAGCACTGAAGCTTTCTTT. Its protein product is CASTREESTEAFF.

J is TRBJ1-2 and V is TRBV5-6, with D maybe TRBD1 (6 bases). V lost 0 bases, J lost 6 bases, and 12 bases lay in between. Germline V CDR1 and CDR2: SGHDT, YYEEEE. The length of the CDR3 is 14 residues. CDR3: CASSLGGLSDGYTF. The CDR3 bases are TGTGCCAGCAGCTTGGGGGGGCTATCTGATGGCTACACCTTC.

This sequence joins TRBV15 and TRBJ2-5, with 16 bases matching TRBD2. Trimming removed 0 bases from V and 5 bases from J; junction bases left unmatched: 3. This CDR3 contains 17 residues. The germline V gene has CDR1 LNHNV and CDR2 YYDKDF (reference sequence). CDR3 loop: CATSRDLGLAGGETQYF. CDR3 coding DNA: TGTGCCACCAGCAGAGATCTGGGACTAGCGGGAGGGGAGACCCAGTACTTC.

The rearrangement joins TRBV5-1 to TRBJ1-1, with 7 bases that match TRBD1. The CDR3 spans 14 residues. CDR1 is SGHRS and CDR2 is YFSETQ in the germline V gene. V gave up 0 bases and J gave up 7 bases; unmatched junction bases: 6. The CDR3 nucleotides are TGCGCCAGCAGCTTGGCGGGACAGTTTAATGAAGCTTTCTTT. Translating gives CASSLAGQFNEAFF.

CDR3 DNA sequence: TGTGCCAGCAGCGGGACAGGGCCTTCACCCCTCCACTTT. Translating gives CASSGTGPSPLHF. This rearrangement joins TRBV6-5 to TRBJ1-6; TRBD1 matches 9 bases. Germline V gene lookup returns CDR1 MNHEY and CDR2 SVGAGI. Trimming cost V 6 bases and J 9 bases; bases outside gene matches: 3. This CDR3 has 13 residues.

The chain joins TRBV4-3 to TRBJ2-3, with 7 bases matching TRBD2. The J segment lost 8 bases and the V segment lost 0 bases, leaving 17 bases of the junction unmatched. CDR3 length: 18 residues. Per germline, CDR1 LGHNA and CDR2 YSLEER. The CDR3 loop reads CASSQEGRGEGGRGTQYF. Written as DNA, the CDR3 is TGCGCCAGCAGCCAAGAGGGTCGGGGGGAGGGCGGGCGTGGTACGCAGTATTTT.

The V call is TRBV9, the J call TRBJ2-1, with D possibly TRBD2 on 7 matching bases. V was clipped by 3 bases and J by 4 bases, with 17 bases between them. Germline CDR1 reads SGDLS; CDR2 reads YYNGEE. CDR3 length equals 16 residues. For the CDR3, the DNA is TGTGCCAGCAGCGCCAGCGGGGACACTGCTTACAATGAGCAGTTCTTC. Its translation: CASSASGDTAYNEQFF.

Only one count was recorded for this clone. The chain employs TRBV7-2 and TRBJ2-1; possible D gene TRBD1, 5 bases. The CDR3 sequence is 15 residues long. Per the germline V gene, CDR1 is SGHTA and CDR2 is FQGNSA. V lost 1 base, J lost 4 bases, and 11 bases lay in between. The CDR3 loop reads CASSLDRAGYNEQFF. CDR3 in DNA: TGTGCCAGCAGCTTAGATCGGGCAGGGTACAATGAGCAGTTCTTC.

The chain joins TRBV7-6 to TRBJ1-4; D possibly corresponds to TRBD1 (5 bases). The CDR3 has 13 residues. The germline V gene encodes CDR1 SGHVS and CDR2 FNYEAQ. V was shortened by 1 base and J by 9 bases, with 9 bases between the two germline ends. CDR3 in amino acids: CASSLGLGQKLFF. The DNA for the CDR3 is TGTGCCAGCAGCTTAGGTCTGGGGCAAAAACTGTTTTTT.

The CDR3 DNA is TGTGCCAGCAGCTTAGCCGAGACAGCTTTTAATTCACCCCTCCACTTT. Amino acid sequence: CASSLAETAFNSPLHF. The chain has TRBV7-9 and TRBJ1-6, with D perhaps matching TRBD1 (5 bases). V lost 0 bases and J 6 bases, leaving 12 bases between the germline ends. The CDR3 loop spans 16 amino acids. The V gene's germline CDR1 is SEHNR and CDR2 FQNEAQ (reference sequence).

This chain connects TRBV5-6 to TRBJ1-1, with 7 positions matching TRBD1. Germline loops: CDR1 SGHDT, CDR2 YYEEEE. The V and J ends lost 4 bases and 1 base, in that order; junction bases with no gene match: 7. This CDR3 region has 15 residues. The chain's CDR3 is CASSTSRDRNTEAFF. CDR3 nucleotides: TGTGCCAGCAGCACGTCCCGGGACAGGAACACTGAAGCTTTCTTT.

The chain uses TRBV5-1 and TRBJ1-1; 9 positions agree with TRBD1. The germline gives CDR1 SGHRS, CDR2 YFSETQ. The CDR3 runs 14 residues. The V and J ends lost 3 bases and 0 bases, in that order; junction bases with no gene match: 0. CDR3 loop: CASSWTGVNTEAFF. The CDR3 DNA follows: TGCGCCAGCAGCTGGACAGGGGTGAACACTGAAGCTTTCTTT.

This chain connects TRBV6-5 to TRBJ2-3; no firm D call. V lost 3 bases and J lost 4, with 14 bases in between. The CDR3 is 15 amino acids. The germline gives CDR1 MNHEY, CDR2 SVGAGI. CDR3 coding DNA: TGTGCCAGCAGTTATTCCCATGCCCAGTCAGATACGCAGTATTTT. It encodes CASSYSHAQSDTQYF.

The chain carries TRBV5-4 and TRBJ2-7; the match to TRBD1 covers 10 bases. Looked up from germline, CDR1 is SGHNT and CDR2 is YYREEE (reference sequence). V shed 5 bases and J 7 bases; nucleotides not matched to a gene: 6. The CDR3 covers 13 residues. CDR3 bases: TGTGCCAGCAGGGACAGGGGGACGGGTGAGCAGTACTTC. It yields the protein CASRDRGTGEQYF.

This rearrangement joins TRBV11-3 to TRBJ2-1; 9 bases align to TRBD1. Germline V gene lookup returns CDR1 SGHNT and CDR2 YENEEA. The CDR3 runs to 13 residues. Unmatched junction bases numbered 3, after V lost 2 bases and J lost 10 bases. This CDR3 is CASSLRQGGEQFF. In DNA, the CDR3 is TGTGCCAGCAGCTTAAGACAGGGGGGAGAGCAGTTCTTC.

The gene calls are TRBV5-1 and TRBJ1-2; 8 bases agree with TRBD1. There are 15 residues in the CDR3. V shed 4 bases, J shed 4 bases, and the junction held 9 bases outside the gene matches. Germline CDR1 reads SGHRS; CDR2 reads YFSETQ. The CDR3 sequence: CASSDGRTGTYGYTF. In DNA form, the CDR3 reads TGCGCCAGCAGCGACGGGAGGACAGGGACCTATGGCTACACCTTC.

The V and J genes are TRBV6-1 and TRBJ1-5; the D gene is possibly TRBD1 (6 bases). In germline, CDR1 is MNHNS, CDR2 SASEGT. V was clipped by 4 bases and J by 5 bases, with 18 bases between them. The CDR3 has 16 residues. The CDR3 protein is CASSGVYRESDQPQHF. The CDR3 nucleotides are TGTGCCAGCAGTGGAGTCTACAGGGAGTCGGATCAGCCCCAGCATTTT.

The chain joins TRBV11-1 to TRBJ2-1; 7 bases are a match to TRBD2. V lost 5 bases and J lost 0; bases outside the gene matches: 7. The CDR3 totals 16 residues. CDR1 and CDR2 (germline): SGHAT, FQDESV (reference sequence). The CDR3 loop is CASSAHGGGSYNEQFF. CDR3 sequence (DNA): TGTGCCAGCAGCGCCCACGGCGGGGGCTCCTACAATGAGCAGTTCTTC.

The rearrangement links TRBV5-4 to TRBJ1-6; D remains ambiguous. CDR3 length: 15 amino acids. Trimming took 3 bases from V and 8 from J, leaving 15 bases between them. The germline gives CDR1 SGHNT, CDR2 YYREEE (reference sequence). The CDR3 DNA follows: TGTGCCAGCAGCTCGGTAACAGCTGCCGATTCACCCCTCCACTTT. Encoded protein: CASSSVTAADSPLHF.